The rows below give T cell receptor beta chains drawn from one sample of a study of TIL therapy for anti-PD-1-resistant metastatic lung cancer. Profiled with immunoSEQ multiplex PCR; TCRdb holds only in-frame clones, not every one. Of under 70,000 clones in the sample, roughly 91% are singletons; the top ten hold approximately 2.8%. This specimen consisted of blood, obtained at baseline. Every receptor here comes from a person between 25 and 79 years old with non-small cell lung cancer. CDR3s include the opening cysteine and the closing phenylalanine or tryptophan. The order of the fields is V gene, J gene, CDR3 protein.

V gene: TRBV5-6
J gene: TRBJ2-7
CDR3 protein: CASSPGFSGVAYEQYF

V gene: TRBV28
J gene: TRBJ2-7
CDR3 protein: CASSFWAGGLAGGGYEQYF

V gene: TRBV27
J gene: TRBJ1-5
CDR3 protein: CASSRGGEGWPQHF

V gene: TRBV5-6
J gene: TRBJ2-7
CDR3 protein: CASSLLSYEQYF

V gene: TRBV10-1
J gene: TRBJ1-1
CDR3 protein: CASSETAASNTEAFF

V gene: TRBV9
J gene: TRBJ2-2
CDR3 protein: CASSVRTSGGTGELFF

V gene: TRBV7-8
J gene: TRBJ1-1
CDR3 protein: CASSLGDRATEAFF

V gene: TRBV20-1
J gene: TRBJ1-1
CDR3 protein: CSARLFTEAFF

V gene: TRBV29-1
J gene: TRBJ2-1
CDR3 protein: CSVRTSGRPNEQFF

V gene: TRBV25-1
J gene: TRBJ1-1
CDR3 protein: CASRETGLNTEAFF

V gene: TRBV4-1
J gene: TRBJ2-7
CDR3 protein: CASSQGGVPQSYEQYF

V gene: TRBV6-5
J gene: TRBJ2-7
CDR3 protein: CASSTDRSSYEQYF

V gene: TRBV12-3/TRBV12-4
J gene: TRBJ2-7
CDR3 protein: CASSPTSSYEQYF

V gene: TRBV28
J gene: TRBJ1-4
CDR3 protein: CASRSPKGQGREKLFF

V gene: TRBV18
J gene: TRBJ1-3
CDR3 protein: CASSPGQGRGNTIYF

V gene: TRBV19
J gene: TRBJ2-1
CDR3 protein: CASSTRGGDEQFF

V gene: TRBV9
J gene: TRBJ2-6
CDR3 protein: CASSFSGANVLTF

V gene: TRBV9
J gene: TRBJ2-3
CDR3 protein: CASSAVPGQGRHTQYF

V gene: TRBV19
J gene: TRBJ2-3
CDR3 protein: CASRSGRAGSTDTQYF

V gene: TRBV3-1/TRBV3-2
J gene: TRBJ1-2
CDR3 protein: CASSQVDRGYTF

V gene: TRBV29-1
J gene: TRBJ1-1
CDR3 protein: CSASGTRNTEAFF

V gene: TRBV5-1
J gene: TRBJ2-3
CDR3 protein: CASSTHSRDLQTQYF

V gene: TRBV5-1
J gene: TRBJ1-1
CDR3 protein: CASSLKSDRVSSLVGYTEAFF

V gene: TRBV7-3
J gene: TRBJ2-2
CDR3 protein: CASSLSRDAELFF

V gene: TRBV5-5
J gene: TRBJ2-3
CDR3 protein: CASSLGADGPTDTQYF

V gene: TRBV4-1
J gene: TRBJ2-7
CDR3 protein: CASSQDRSWTSGNGMQYF

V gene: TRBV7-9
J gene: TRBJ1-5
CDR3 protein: CASSLGAGSSNQPQHF

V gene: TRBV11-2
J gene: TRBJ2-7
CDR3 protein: CASSLGTTAYEQYF

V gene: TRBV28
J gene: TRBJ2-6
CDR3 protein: CASSTGSGANVLTF

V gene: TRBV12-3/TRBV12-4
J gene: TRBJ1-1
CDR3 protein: CASSLRGNTEAFF

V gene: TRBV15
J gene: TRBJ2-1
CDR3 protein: CATSRDGPHQFF

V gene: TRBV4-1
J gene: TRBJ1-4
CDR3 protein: CASSQFLLIPSREKLFF

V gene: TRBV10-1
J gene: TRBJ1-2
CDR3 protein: CASSERSFRGGERGYTF

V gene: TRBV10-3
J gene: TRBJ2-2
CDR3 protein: CAIRPPTGTSGMNTGELFF

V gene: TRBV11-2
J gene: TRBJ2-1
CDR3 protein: CASSLDPSRSYNEQFF

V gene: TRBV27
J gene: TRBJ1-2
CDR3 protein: CASAHREGANYGYTF

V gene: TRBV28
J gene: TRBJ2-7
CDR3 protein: CASRQVRSYEQYF

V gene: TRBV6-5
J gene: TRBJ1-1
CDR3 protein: CASTPEWRNTEAFF

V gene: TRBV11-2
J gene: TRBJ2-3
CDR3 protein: CASSLNTDTQYF

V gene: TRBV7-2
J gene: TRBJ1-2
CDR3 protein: CASSLAPPQGANGYTF

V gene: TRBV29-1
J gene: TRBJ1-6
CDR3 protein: CSVGIPGSPLHF

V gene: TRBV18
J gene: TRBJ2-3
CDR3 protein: CASSLGGQGTDTQYF